This T cell receptor beta chain emerged from a study of shared clonotypes between healthy human individuals. About the study: The plates for each donor numbered three CD4 naive, three CD4 memory, two CD8 naive and one CD8 memory.

Overall study results and limits: The study found about 4.6% of naive CD4 clonotypes shared across a handful of donors.

Germline V lookup: CDR1 MNHNY, CDR2 SVGAGI (reference sequence). The CDR3 has 11 residues. V was cut by 6 bases and J by 11 bases, with 13 bases left in between. Adult Caucasians living in Nashville, Tennessee made up all of the donors. Clones were read by immunoSEQ multiplex PCR, and TCRdb kept only the in-frame ones, dropping some. The data contain some 2,500,000 clones, under 95% of them singletons. On this clone itself: Antigen specificity is unknown.

The TCR originated in a man aged 18 to 30 in good health. Some clones in this sample may be carry-over from other donors' samples. Sequencing was carried out using naive CD4+ T cells from PBMCs. The subset is: CD45RA+ positively selected. The J gene is TRBJ2-5, the V gene TRBV6-6, with a possible D match to TRBD1 (8 bases). CDR3 sequence (DNA): TGTGCCAGCAGCTTACAGGGGGGGCAGTACTTC. Protein: CASSLQGGQYF.